Below, 21 T cell receptor beta chains from the same sample are listed, as sequenced in a study of cytomegalovirus exposure and HLA in healthy donors. Primers for the PCR totalled 60 Vbeta and 13 Jbeta. Sequenced by immunoSEQ multiplex PCR; TCRdb stores in-frame clones only, minus some. Of 230,000 or so clones detected, about nine tenths appear once; the ten largest clones hold 1.7%. The sample comprised PBMCs. These receptors all stem from a girl aged 2 to 10 in good health and CMV-seronegative.

A few counts support this clone. The chain employs TRBV6-5 and TRBJ1-1; the match to TRBD1 covers 7 bases. With 2 bases clipped from V and 2 bases from J, the junction kept 2 bases outside the gene matches. Per germline, CDR1 MNHEY and CDR2 SVGAGI. This CDR3 contains 14 residues. This CDR3 is CASSYRGRNTEAFF. The CDR3 nucleotides read TGTGCCAGCAGTTACAGGGGGCGCAACACTGAAGCTTTCTTT.

The chain uses TRBV4-1 and TRBJ2-3; D may be TRBD2 (6 bases). The CDR3 is 20 residues long. V dropped 0 bases and J dropped 1 base, with 23 bases sitting between them. Germline V gene lookup returns CDR1 MGHRA and CDR2 YSYEKL. This CDR3 reads CASSQEKKISGESGTDTQYF. CDR3 DNA sequence: TGCGCCAGCAGCCAAGAGAAGAAGATTTCGGGAGAGTCGGGCACAGATACGCAGTATTTT.

V usage is TRBV5-1 and J usage is TRBJ2-7, with TRBD1 matching 9 bases. The germline CDR1 and CDR2 sequences are SGHRS and YFSETQ. The CDR3 extends over 14 amino acids. With 4 bases clipped from V and 2 bases from J, the junction kept 4 bases outside the gene matches. CDR3 sequence reads: CASSTWTGAYEQYF. Here the CDR3 DNA reads TGCGCCAGCAGCACCTGGACAGGGGCCTACGAGCAGTACTTC.

V gene TRBV25-1 combines with J gene TRBJ2-5; perhaps TRBD1 as D (5 bases). The CDR3 consists of 14 residues. V dropped 8 bases and J dropped 5 bases, with 18 bases sitting between them. CDR1 and CDR2 from the germline V gene are MGHDK and SYGVNS. CDR3 bases: TGTGCCAGCGCCGACAGACGCATTCGGGAGACCCAGTACTTC. Its protein is CASADRRIRETQYF.

This clone appeared a single time. This chain connects TRBV27 to TRBJ2-3; TRBD1 might be the D (5 bases). Germline V gene data show CDR1 as MNHEY and CDR2 as SMNVEV (reference sequence). The germline V and J ends were trimmed by 3 bases and 3 bases, with 13 bases remaining between them. The CDR3 consists of 15 residues. The CDR3 DNA follows: TGTGCCAGCAGTTTTCGGCAGGGTAGGACAGATACGCAGTATTTT. Protein sequence: CASSFRQGRTDTQYF.

The J gene is TRBJ2-2, the V gene TRBV10-3, with 8 positions matching TRBD2. Trimming removed 6 bases from V and 7 bases from J; junction bases left unmatched: 10. CDR1 ENHRY and CDR2 SYGVKD come from the germline V gene. The CDR3 consists of 15 residues. The CDR3 reads CAIRTAGGGGGELFF. Here the CDR3 DNA reads TGTGCCATCAGAACTGCGGGAGGAGGTGGCGGGGAGCTGTTTTTT.

This clone is a singleton in its sample. This rearrangement joins TRBV27 to TRBJ2-3, with TRBD2 as a possible D gene (6 bases). The CDR3 covers 14 residues. CDR1 is MNHEY, CDR2 SMNVEV, per germline (reference sequence). The V end was cut by 6 bases, the J end by 1 base, with 11 bases between. CDR3 sequence: CASRPGLRTDTQYF. The CDR3 region has the DNA TGTGCCAGCAGACCGGGACTCCGCACAGATACGCAGTATTTT.

A word on this clone: Because the CDR3's place on the DNA is in doubt, the DNA is left out and the CDR3 is given as listed by TCRdb. This sequence joins TRBV6-5 and TRBJ2-5; the DNA was not used to check the table's D call, TRBD2. The CDR3 spans 15 residues, counting both ends. In germline, CDR1 is MNHEY, CDR2 SVGAGI. The CDR3 loop is CASSSSGLLGETQYF.

V and J are TRBV7-8 and TRBJ2-7; D possibly corresponds to TRBD2 (6 bases). Germline loops: CDR1 SGHVS, CDR2 FQNEAQ. Between the trimmed V and J ends, which lost 4 bases and 3 bases, there was a span of 13 bases. The CDR3 has 14 amino acids. In nucleotides, the CDR3 is TGTGCCAGCAGCTCGTCGGGACTCAACTACGAGCAGTACTTC. It codes for CASSSSGLNYEQYF.

The CDR3 protein is CASSSGGADDIQYF. The CDR3 nucleotides are TGCGCCAGCTCTAGCGGGGGGGCCGATGACATTCAGTACTTC. The chain recombines TRBV10-1 with TRBJ2-4, with 12 bases matching TRBD2. The CDR3 covers 14 residues. Germline V gene sequence: CDR1 WNHNN, CDR2 SYGVQD (reference sequence). V lost 8 bases, J lost 8 bases, and 7 bases stayed unmatched.

The chain combines TRBV25-1 with TRBJ1-2, with 12 bases that match TRBD1. V lost 8 bases, J lost 3 bases, and 10 bases stayed unmatched. Germline loops: CDR1 MGHDK, CDR2 SYGVNS. The CDR3 runs 16 residues. As DNA, the CDR3 is TGTGCCAGCGCTAGTGCGGGACAGGGGGCGGACTATGGCTACACCTTC. Translation: CASASAGQGADYGYTF.

This chain links TRBV13 with TRBJ1-1; the D is unclear. Germline lookup yields CDR1 PRHDT and CDR2 FYEKMQ (reference sequence). The ends were cut back, 6 bases at V and 1 base at J, with 9 bases in the middle. The CDR3 spans 13 residues. The CDR3: CASSPTGNTEAFF. CDR3 nucleotide sequence: TGTGCCAGCAGTCCGACGGGGAACACTGAAGCTTTCTTT.

The J gene is TRBJ2-3, the V gene TRBV19, with 10 bases identical to TRBD2. This CDR3 has 17 residues. The germline V gene has CDR1 LNHDA and CDR2 SQIVND (reference sequence). The ends lost 1 base at V and 6 bases at J; junction bases unmatched: 10. CDR3 sequence: CASSIGRAGGPSDTQYF. CDR3 coding DNA: TGTGCCAGTAGTATAGGAAGAGCGGGAGGGCCTTCCGATACGCAGTATTTT.

The gene calls are TRBV10-1 and TRBJ1-1; 7 bases fit TRBD1. The CDR3 extends over 16 amino acids. CDR1 is WNHNN, CDR2 SYGVQD, per germline (reference sequence). V shed 3 bases, J shed 0 bases, and the junction held 7 bases outside the gene matches. The CDR3 loop is CASSDGTASMNTEAFF. The DNA for the CDR3 is TGCGCCAGCAGTGACGGGACAGCCTCCATGAACACTGAAGCTTTCTTT.

This chain connects TRBV6-1 to TRBJ1-5, with 8 bases lining up with TRBD1. Germline loops: CDR1 MNHNS, CDR2 SASEGT. The trim removed 10 bases at V and 7 bases at J, leaving 9 bases unmatched. The CDR3 is 13 amino acids. The CDR3 sequence: CATETGEYQPQHF. CDR3 nucleotides: TGTGCCACGGAGACAGGGGAGTACCAGCCCCAGCATTTT.

This chain connects TRBV19 to TRBJ1-2; weak D call: TRBD1 (6 bases). The CDR3 loop spans 19 amino acids. Trimming took off 0 bases at V and 4 bases at J, with 24 bases between the two ends. CDR1 LNHDA and CDR2 SQIVND come from the germline V gene (reference sequence). CDR3 in amino acids: CASSIDSSGAGVIGYGYTF. CDR3 nucleotides: TGTGCCAGTAGTATAGACTCTTCTGGGGCAGGGGTGATTGGCTATGGCTACACCTTC.

This sequence joins TRBV10-3 and TRBJ1-2; no clear D gene. Deletions cut 0 bases from V and 7 bases from J, with 12 bases between. Looked up from germline, CDR1 is ENHRY and CDR2 is SYGVKD. This CDR3 has 14 residues. The CDR3 sequence: CAISESNGRGGYTF. The DNA for the CDR3 is TGTGCCATCAGTGAGTCTAACGGTCGCGGTGGCTACACCTTC.

The rearrangement uses TRBV7-6 and TRBJ2-4, with D possibly matching TRBD2 (5 bases). The CDR3 is 14 amino acids. The germline V gene has CDR1 SGHVS and CDR2 FNYEAQ. Trimming took off 3 bases at V and 9 bases at J, with 15 bases between the two ends. The CDR3 DNA sequence: TGTGCCAGCAGCTTCGGTGGGAGCTCGGGCATTCAGTACTTC. Protein: CASSFGGSSGIQYF.

The table lists this clone with a count of one. V is TRBV6-5 and J is TRBJ2-3; D is uncertain. V lost 0 bases and J lost 2, with 6 bases in between. Germline values: CDR1 MNHEY, CDR2 SVGAGI. The CDR3 extends over 14 amino acids. CDR3 protein: CASSYSRSTDTQYF. Here the CDR3 DNA reads TGTGCCAGCAGTTACTCGAGATCCACAGATACGCAGTATTTT.

This clone was recorded a few times. The rearrangement uses TRBV12-5 and TRBJ2-7; TRBD1 aligns across 8 bases. CDR1 is LGHNT, CDR2 FRNRAP, per germline. CDR3 length equals 12 residues. V gave up 5 bases and J gave up 7 bases; unmatched junction bases: 4. The DNA for the CDR3 is TGTGCTAGTGGTCAAAACAGGGGGGAGCAGTACTTC. Translated, it gives CASGQNRGEQYF.

V usage is TRBV6-6 and J usage is TRBJ2-7, with D maybe TRBD1 (5 bases). Trimming took off 2 bases at V and 1 base at J, with 15 bases between the two ends. Per the germline V gene, CDR1 is MNHNY and CDR2 is SVGAGI (reference sequence). The length of the CDR3 is 16 residues. This chain's CDR3 is CASSYPYRHRSYEQYF. CDR3 nucleotide sequence: TGTGCCAGCAGTTACCCCTACCGACACAGGTCCTACGAGCAGTACTTC.